The next 32 T cell receptor beta chains were all read from a single sample in a study of T cell repertoires in cytomegalovirus infection. TCRdb passed the reads through MiXCR, listing each CDR3 protein once. The sample records about 400,000 distinct CDR3 sequences, roughly 18% being singletons. What was sequenced was PBMCs. These receptors came from a human donor in good health (CMV status not recorded). Some clones in this sample may be carry-over from other donors' samples.

This clonotype was seen many times. The chain is built from TRBV7-2 and TRBJ2-7; D tentatively reads TRBD1 or TRBD2 (5 bases each). CDR1 and CDR2 from the germline V gene are SGHTA and FQGNSA. The CDR3 runs 13 residues. V lost 4 bases and J lost 6, with 13 bases in between. The CDR3 bases are TGTGCCAGCAGCTCACCGGGACCTTTCGAGCAGTACTTC. It yields the protein CASSSPGPFEQYF.

The chain is built from TRBV3-1 and TRBJ1-2; possible D gene TRBD1, 5 bases. V lost 4 bases and J lost 5, with 11 bases in between. CDR1 and CDR2 from the germline V gene are LGHDT and YNNKEL (reference sequence). The CDR3 covers 13 residues. In nucleotides, the CDR3 is TGTGCCAGCAGCCGGGGGACCTGGTATGGCTACACCTTC. This codes for CASSRGTWYGYTF.

In this sample, this clonotype turned up many times. The chain combines TRBV10-3 with TRBJ1-1, with D unclear. The V end was cut by 9 bases, the J end by 3 bases, with 11 bases between. CDR1 and CDR2 (germline): ENHRY, SYGVKD. This CDR3 contains 12 residues. The CDR3, as DNA: TGTGCCATTTCACCTGCGGACACTGAAGCTTTCTTT. Protein sequence: CAISPADTEAFF.

This clonotype was seen ten or more times. The chain joins TRBV12-3 or TRBV12-4 to TRBJ1-1; D remains unclear. The CDR3 runs to 13 residues. Trimming removed 4 bases from V and 8 bases from J, with 14 bases in between. This CDR3 is CASSYGGPEEAFF. In DNA form, the CDR3 reads TGTGCCAGCAGTTATGGCGGGCCCGAGGAAGCTTTCTTT.

The V gene is TRBV28, the J gene TRBJ1-5, with D uncertain. The ends were cut back, 7 bases at V and 5 bases at J, with 18 bases in the middle. Per germline, CDR1 MDHEN and CDR2 SYDVKM. The CDR3 is 15 residues long. The chain's CDR3 is CASTNPARGDQPQHF. Written as DNA, the CDR3 is TGTGCCAGCACCAATCCGGCCAGAGGAGATCAGCCCCAGCATTTT.

This clonotype has only one observation. This sequence may be a read error, since a much larger clone differs from it by one base. J is TRBJ2-1 and V is TRBV7-2, with 11 bases matching TRBD2. Germline CDR1 SGHTA, CDR2 FQGNSA. This CDR3 has 15 amino acids. CDR3 nucleotides: TGTGCCAGCAGCTCAGGACTAGCGGGCTTCAATGAGCGGTTCTTC. As protein: CASSSGLAGFNERFF.

The V call is TRBV7-2, the J call TRBJ2-3; TRBD2 matches 7 bases. The V gene's germline CDR1 is SGHTA and CDR2 FQGNSA. V was clipped by 3 bases and J by 6 bases; unmatched bases: 9. This CDR3 region has 15 residues. CDR3 protein: CASSFSGAAMDTQYF. CDR3 sequence (DNA): TGTGCCAGCAGCTTCAGCGGGGCGGCTATGGATACGCAGTATTTT.

The table lists this clonotype with a few counts. This chain connects TRBV2 to TRBJ1-1, with D possibly TRBD1 on 6 matching bases. The V and J ends lost 7 bases and 3 bases respectively, with 12 bases between them. CDR1 is SNHLY and CDR2 is FYNNEI in the germline V gene. The length of the CDR3 is 13 residues. The CDR3 nucleotides read TGTGCCAGCATTCGGGACATCTACACTGAAGCTTTCTTT. This translates into CASIRDIYTEAFF. The whole variable domain, filled in from reference TRBV2 and TRBJ1-1, reads EPEVTQTPSHQVTQMGQEVILRCVPISNHLYFYWYRQILGQKVEFLVSFYNNEISEKSEIFDDQFSVERPDGSNFTLKIRSTKLEDSAMYFCASIRDIYTEAFFGQGTRLTVV.

In its sample, this clonotype was seen many times. The chain joins TRBV15 to TRBJ1-5; weak D call: TRBD1 (6 bases). Trimming pared 4 bases from V and 4 bases from J, leaving 8 bases between. The CDR3 totals 13 residues. Per germline, CDR1 LNHNV and CDR2 YYDKDF (reference sequence). CDR3 bases: TGTGCCACCAGCAAAGGACAGAATCAGCCCCAGCATTTT. Its translation is CATSKGQNQPQHF.

This clonotype turned up a few times. The V and J genes are TRBV7-9 and TRBJ1-6; weak D call: TRBD1 (6 bases). Between the trimmed V and J ends, which lost 1 base and 0 bases, there was a span of 25 bases. Germline V lookup: CDR1 SEHNR, CDR2 FQNEAQ (reference sequence). This CDR3 is built from 22 residues. The CDR3 bases are TGTGCCAGCAGCTTAGTTCTTACCAGGGGCCCAACCTTCAGCTCCTATAATTCACCCCTCCACTTT. Translation gives CASSLVLTRGPTFSSYNSPLHF.

The J gene is TRBJ1-3, the V gene TRBV28; D remains unclear. CDR1 and CDR2 from the germline V gene are MDHEN and SYDVKM. The CDR3 extends over 15 amino acids. Between the trimmed V and J ends, which lost 8 bases and 0 bases, there was a span of 14 bases. Here the CDR3 reads CASYNWGGSGNTIYF. CDR3 DNA: TGTGCCAGCTATAATTGGGGTGGCTCTGGAAACACCATATATTTT.

This clonotype was picked up a small number of times. The V gene is TRBV18, the J gene TRBJ2-6; D possibly corresponds to TRBD1 (6 bases). Trimming took 0 bases from V and 12 from J, leaving 15 bases between them. This CDR3 comprises 15 residues. Germline CDR1 KGHSH, CDR2 LQKENI. CDR3 DNA sequence: TGTGCCAGCTCACCACCGACAGCACCACAGGGCGTCCTGACTTTC. This translates into CASSPPTAPQGVLTF.

The sample holds a few counts of this clonotype. V is TRBV3-1 and J is TRBJ2-1; either TRBD1 or TRBD2 may fit D (5 bases each). This CDR3 comprises 13 residues. V lost 0 bases, J lost 9 bases, and 9 bases lay in between. In germline, CDR1 is LGHDT, CDR2 YNNKEL (reference sequence). The CDR3 loop is CASSQDKRGEQFF. CDR3 sequence (DNA): TGTGCCAGCAGCCAAGATAAGAGGGGTGAGCAGTTCTTC.

This clonotype was seen repeatedly, ten times or more. V gene TRBV7-2 combines with J gene TRBJ1-2, with TRBD1 matching over 8 bases. There are 16 residues in the CDR3. The germline V gene encodes CDR1 SGHTA and CDR2 FQGNSA. V was pared by 3 bases and J by 8 bases, with 14 bases of the junction left unmatched. The CDR3 DNA sequence: TGTGCCAGCAGCTTTCGGCTCCAAGGACAGGGCTGGGGCTACACCTTC. Residues: CASSFRLQGQGWGYTF.

This clonotype has just a few counts. The J gene is TRBJ1-6, the V gene TRBV7-2; D not resolved. The CDR3 totals 14 residues. From germline, CDR1 is SGHTA and CDR2 FQGNSA. V was trimmed by 2 bases and J by 8 bases, leaving 10 bases between them. The CDR3 region is CASSLLIEYSPLHF. The CDR3 nucleotides read TGTGCCAGCAGCTTATTGATCGAGTATTCACCCCTCCACTTT.

This clonotype came up many times. This rearrangement joins TRBV7-9 to TRBJ2-7; TRBD1 is a possible D gene (6 bases). Trimming took 1 base from V and 8 from J, leaving 12 bases between them. The CDR3 runs 13 residues. Germline CDR1 and CDR2: SEHNR and FQNEAQ (reference sequence). CDR3 sequence reads: CASSLDGQHQQYF. CDR3 sequence (DNA): TGTGCCAGCAGCTTAGACGGACAGCATCAGCAGTACTTC.

This clonotype was observed many times. The J gene is TRBJ1-1, the V gene TRBV7-8; D is undetermined. Germline V gives CDR1 SGHVS, CDR2 FQNEAQ. This CDR3 region has 13 residues. Trimming stripped 2 bases from V and 0 bases from J, with 4 bases between. DNA of the CDR3: TGTGCCAGCAGCTTATTCATGAACACTGAAGCTTTCTTT. It translates to CASSLFMNTEAFF.

This clonotype has a count of ten or more. V gene TRBV19 combines with J gene TRBJ2-3; D is possibly TRBD1 (5 bases). This CDR3 is built from 15 residues. CDR1 and CDR2 (germline): LNHDA, SQIVND (reference sequence). V was clipped by 5 bases and J by 1 base, with 13 bases between them. Here the CDR3 DNA reads TGTGCCAGTAGTCTGGGGCAGCAGGGCACAGATACGCAGTATTTT. Translated: CASSLGQQGTDTQYF.

This clonotype was observed a handful of times. The rearrangement joins TRBV4-2 to TRBJ1-4, with a possible D match to TRBD1 (5 bases). CDR1 is LGHNA and CDR2 is YNFKEQ in the germline V gene. V was cut by 0 bases and J by 3 bases, with 17 bases left in between. The CDR3 contains 18 residues. In DNA form, the CDR3 reads TGTGCCAGCAGCCAAGACGCAATGGTAGGGACGGCTAATGAAAAACTGTTTTTT. This codes for CASSQDAMVGTANEKLFF.

This chain links TRBV20-1 with TRBJ2-3; 8 bases are shared with TRBD1. The ends lost 5 bases at V and 10 bases at J; junction bases unmatched: 8. The CDR3 has 12 amino acids. Germline CDR1 is DFQATT and CDR2 is SNEGSKA (reference sequence). The CDR3 bases are TGCAGTGCTTCCCGTTCGGGACAGGCGCAGTATTTT. Protein product: CSASRSGQAQYF.

The CDR3: CASSSEQGMRTDTQYF. The CDR3 DNA sequence: TGTGCCAGCTCGTCAGAACAGGGGATGAGAACAGATACGCAGTATTTT. This chain uses TRBV18 with TRBJ2-3; TRBD1 agrees at 7 bases. The germline gives CDR1 KGHSH, CDR2 LQKENI. The CDR3 totals 16 residues. The trim removed 6 bases at V and 3 bases at J, leaving 12 bases unmatched.

In this sample, this clonotype turned up a few times. The gene calls are TRBV6-2 or TRBV6-3 and TRBJ1-5, with D possibly TRBD1 on 6 matching bases. Per germline, CDR1 MNHEY and CDR2 SVGEGT. CDR3 length: 14 residues. V lost 5 bases and J 7 bases, leaving 15 bases between the germline ends. The CDR3 reads CASSDLGGWQPQHF. The CDR3 nucleotides are TGTGCCAGCAGTGACCTGGGGGGCTGGCAGCCCCAGCATTTT.

The genes are TRBV3-1 and TRBJ1-4; no reliable D call. Deletions cut 5 bases from V and 9 bases from J, with 7 bases between. Germline V gene sequence: CDR1 LGHDT, CDR2 YNNKEL (reference sequence). CDR3 length: 11 amino acids. The CDR3 DNA is TGTGCCAGCAGCACGGGGAAAAAACTGTTTTTT. Translated, it gives CASSTGKKLFF. Variable domain in full (rest from reference TRBV3-1 and TRBJ1-4): DTAVSQTPKYLVTQMGNDKSIKCEQNLGHDTMYWYKQDSKKFLKIMFSYNNKELIINETVPNRFSPKSPDKAHLNLHINSLELGDSAVYFCASSTGKKLFFGSGTQLSVL.

Only a few counts were recorded for this clonotype. This sequence joins TRBV29-1 and TRBJ2-3; 12 bases fit TRBD2. The CDR3 totals 17 residues. Trimming removed 7 bases from V and 5 bases from J; junction bases left unmatched: 16. The germline CDR1 and CDR2 sequences are SQVTM and ANQGSEA. The CDR3 region is CSARGSSGRASIDTQYF. The CDR3 DNA reads as TGCAGCGCCCGAGGGTCTAGCGGGAGGGCGTCGATAGATACGCAGTATTTT.

Points on this clonotype: Just one base apart from a much larger clone, this may be a read error. The J gene is TRBJ1-2, the V gene TRBV20-1; no clear D. The CDR3 is made up of 14 amino acids. The germline gives CDR1 DFQATT, CDR2 SNEGSKA (reference sequence). The CDR3 coding sequence is TGCAGTGCTAGAGACCTCAGGACCTGGGATGGCTACATCTTC. Translated, it gives CSARDLRTWDGYIF.

This clonotype has a count of ten or more. The V call is TRBV7-2, the J call TRBJ2-5; D is perhaps TRBD2 (6 bases). The CDR3 sequence is 15 residues long. Trimming shortened V by 1 base and J by 10 bases, and 19 bases separated the two germline ends. Looked up from germline, CDR1 is SGHTA and CDR2 is FQGNSA. CDR3 DNA sequence: TGTGCCAGCAGCTTAGTTCCGGGAGCCTTCGGGGGCCAGTACTTC. Protein: CASSLVPGAFGGQYF.

This clonotype has a count of ten or more. This sequence joins TRBV10-3 and TRBJ2-5; possibly TRBD2 for D (5 bases). V was cut by 3 bases and J by 1 base, with 12 bases left in between. The CDR3 sequence is 15 residues long. Germline CDR1 and CDR2: ENHRY and SYGVKD. CDR3 in amino acids: CAISEKRETQETQYF. The CDR3 DNA reads as TGTGCCATCAGTGAAAAAAGGGAGACCCAAGAGACCCAGTACTTC.

Ten or more counts support this clonotype. This sequence joins TRBV7-2 and TRBJ1-2; no definite D call. CDR1 and CDR2 from the germline V gene are SGHTA and FQGNSA. V was trimmed by 3 bases and J by 3 bases, leaving 5 bases between them. The CDR3 sequence is 12 residues long. For the CDR3, the DNA is TGTGCCAGCAGCTTCCGACACTATGGCTACACCTTC. This gives the protein CASSFRHYGYTF.

The sample holds many counts of this clonotype. This chain links TRBV12-3 or TRBV12-4 with TRBJ2-1; 13 bases line up with TRBD2. With V trimmed by 5 bases and J by 3 bases, 1 base remained unmatched. This CDR3 spans 15 amino acids. This CDR3 reads CASSRTSGGYNEQFF. CDR3 nucleotide sequence: TGTGCCAGCAGTCGGACTAGCGGGGGCTACAATGAGCAGTTCTTC.

There are many counts of this clonotype. The rearrangement links TRBV7-8 to TRBJ1-1, with D maybe TRBD1 (6 bases). CDR1 is SGHVS, CDR2 FQNEAQ, per germline. This CDR3 has 17 residues. V was cut by 0 bases and J by 0 bases, with 14 bases left in between. Written as DNA, the CDR3 is TGTGCCAGCAGCTTAGCCAGGGGACCTCCCTTGAACACTGAAGCTTTCTTT. As protein: CASSLARGPPLNTEAFF.

A word on this clonotype: One end of the junction fails to match germline, which may point to a read error. The chain employs TRBV5-6 and TRBJ2-7, with 10 nucleotides matching TRBD2. The CDR3 runs 14 residues. CDR1 is SGHDT and CDR2 is YYEEEE in the germline V gene. The DNA for the CDR3 is TGTGCCAGCTATCTAGCGGGGGCCCGGAACGAGCAGCACTTC. Translated, it gives CASYLAGARNEQHF.

This clonotype was found many times. The chain recombines TRBV6-1 with TRBJ2-7; 7 positions agree with TRBD1. With V trimmed by 5 bases and J by 0 bases, 1 base remained unmatched. The CDR3 sequence is 13 residues long. Germline V CDR1 and CDR2: MNHNS, SASEGT. This CDR3 is CASSRQGSYEQYF. The DNA for the CDR3 is TGTGCCAGCAGTAGACAGGGCTCCTACGAGCAGTACTTC.